The 15 T cell receptor beta chains reported below all come from one sample, sequenced in a study of OX40 agonist ivuxolimab in advanced cancers. Sequencing was performed with immunoSEQ multiplex PCR; in TCRdb, only in-frame clones are kept and a portion is missing. The sample contains under 20,000 clones, 79% of which appear only once. The sequencing here drew on CD4+ or CD8+ T cells sorted from blood, taken in a trial of the OX40 agonist ivuxolimab. All receptors derive from an adult with an advanced solid tumor such as melanoma, head and neck, liver or kidney cancer.

The chain recombines TRBV5-6 with TRBJ1-1; 7 nucleotides line up with TRBD1. Germline assignment: CDR1 SGHDT and CDR2 YYEEEE. This CDR3 has 15 amino acids. V lost 4 bases and J lost 0; bases outside the gene matches: 6. CDR3 region: CASSRGRGVNTEAFF. In DNA, the CDR3 is TGTGCCAGCAGCCGGGGCAGGGGGGTGAACACTGAAGCTTTCTTT.

The CDR3 coding sequence is TGTGCCACCCGGGACACCTATGGCTACACCTTC. As protein: CATRDTYGYTF. V and J are TRBV2 and TRBJ1-2; a possible D gene is TRBD1 (6 bases). Trimming took off 10 bases at V and 4 bases at J, with 10 bases between the two ends. The CDR3 has 11 residues. Germline V gives CDR1 SNHLY, CDR2 FYNNEI.

This clone is termed medium-sized. This chain connects TRBV7-6 to TRBJ1-3; D is perhaps TRBD1 (6 bases). CDR3 length: 15 residues. In germline, CDR1 is SGHVS, CDR2 FNYEAQ. Trimming cost V 5 bases and J 0 bases, with 11 bases left between them. CDR3 nucleotide sequence: TGTGCCAGCAGCCCCGAGGGGGACTCTGGAAACACCATATATTTT. Its protein is CASSPEGDSGNTIYF.

To note about this clone: The junction departs from germline at one end; a sequencing error may be responsible. The V call is TRBV7-7, the J call TRBJ1-2; unclear D gene. Germline V lookup: CDR1 SSHAT, CDR2 FNYEAQ (reference sequence). CDR3 length: 18 residues. The CDR3 DNA reads as TGTGCTAGCAGCTTATTCTTCCCCGGGGAACCATCTAACTATGGCTACACCTTC. It specifies CASSLFFPGEPSNYGYTF.

The chain has TRBV14 and TRBJ2-7; a possible D gene is TRBD2 (5 bases). The CDR3 covers 18 residues. Trimming removed 3 bases at V and 7 bases at J, with 28 bases between. CDR1 and CDR2 from the germline V gene are SGHDN and FVKESK. The CDR3 nucleotides read TGTGCCAGCAGCCATCGAGAGGTCCTACTGGGAGTTGACGGGGAGCAGTACTTC. As protein: CASSHREVLLGVDGEQYF.

The rearrangement joins TRBV7-9 to TRBJ2-1, with 8 bases aligning to TRBD2. V was clipped by 4 bases and J by 8 bases; unmatched bases: 10. Germline assignment: CDR1 SEHNR and CDR2 FQNEAQ (reference sequence). The length of the CDR3 is 15 residues. The CDR3, as DNA: TGTGCCAGCAGCTCTCCCCGGGGGGGCCTCGATGAGCAGTTCTTC. It translates to CASSSPRGGLDEQFF.

The chain recombines TRBV15 with TRBJ2-1, with 7 nucleotides matching TRBD1. Germline values: CDR1 LNHNV, CDR2 YYDKDF (reference sequence). The CDR3 covers 15 residues. V was pared by 6 bases and J by 2 bases, with 7 bases of the junction left unmatched. In DNA form, the CDR3 reads TGTGCCACCAGAAACCGGGACAGTCCCTACAATGAGCAGTTCTTC. This encodes CATRNRDSPYNEQFF.

V gene TRBV27 combines with J gene TRBJ1-2; 10 nucleotides agree with TRBD1. The V and J ends lost 5 bases and 6 bases, in that order; junction bases with no gene match: 9. Germline V gives CDR1 MNHEY, CDR2 SMNVEV (reference sequence). The CDR3 is 15 amino acids. The CDR3 DNA reads TGTGCCAGCAGTCTCCTGGGACAGGGGTCAGATGGCTACACCTTC. Amino acid sequence: CASSLLGQGSDGYTF.

The chain has TRBV7-2 and TRBJ2-7, with D perhaps TRBD1 (6 bases). This CDR3 region has 16 residues. CDR1 is SGHTA and CDR2 is FQGNSA in the germline V gene. Trimming stripped 4 bases from V and 4 bases from J, with 20 bases between. The CDR3 DNA follows: TGTGCCAGCAGCTCCTCACAGGGAACCGACTTTTACGAGCAGTACTTC. Protein: CASSSSQGTDFYEQYF.

The chain is built from TRBV19 and TRBJ2-7, with D possibly being TRBD1 or TRBD2 (5 bases each). Looked up from germline, CDR1 is LNHDA and CDR2 is SQIVND (reference sequence). Trimming removed 8 bases from V and 7 bases from J, with 15 bases in between. This CDR3 comprises 12 residues. In DNA, the CDR3 is TGTGCCAGTGGGCAGGGCTCGGGGGAGCAGTACTTC. It translates to CASGQGSGEQYF. The full variable domain, in which reference TRBV19 and TRBJ2-7 provide the parts outside the CDR3, is DGGITQSPKYLFRKEGQNVTLSCEQNLNHDAMYWYRQDPGQGLRLIYYSQIVNDFQKGDIAEGYSVSREKKESFPLTVTSAQKNPTAFYLCASGQGSGEQYFGPGTRLTVT.

This clone has a single count. This sequence joins TRBV5-4 and TRBJ1-1, with D possibly matching TRBD1 (5 bases). This CDR3 comprises 13 residues. Germline values: CDR1 SGHNT, CDR2 YYREEE (reference sequence). V gave up 1 base and J gave up 10 bases, with 14 bases separating them. The CDR3 coding sequence is TGTGCCAGCAGCTTGTATGGGGCGGACGGAGCTTTCTTT. Protein sequence: CASSLYGADGAFF. The entire variable domain, with the rest obtained from reference TRBV5-4 and TRBJ1-1, is as follows: ETGVTQSPTHLIKTRGQQVTLRCSSQSGHNTVSWYQQALGQGPQFIFQYYREEENGRGNFPPRFSGLQFPNYSSELNVNALELDDSALYLCASSLYGADGAFFGQGTRLTVV.

The chain combines TRBV5-1 with TRBJ2-7; D uncertain. Trimming stripped 1 base from V and 6 bases from J, with 14 bases between. In germline, CDR1 is SGHRS, CDR2 YFSETQ. The CDR3 sequence is 14 residues long. The CDR3 DNA sequence: TGCGCCAGCAGCTTGCTCCCCCCGGGCGGCGAGCAGTACTTC. Translating it yields CASSLLPPGGEQYF. Full variable domain (outside the CDR3, taken from reference TRBV5-1 and TRBJ2-7): KAGVTQTPRYLIKTRGQQVTLSCSPISGHRSVSWYQQTPGQGLQFLFEYFSETQRNKGNFPGRFSGRQFSNSRSEMNVSTLELGDSALYLCASSLLPPGGEQYFGPGTRLTVT.

V usage is TRBV19 and J usage is TRBJ1-3, with a possible D match to TRBD1 (5 bases). The CDR3 totals 14 residues. V was pared by 11 bases and J by 0 bases, with 14 bases between. Germline CDR1 LNHDA, CDR2 SQIVND (reference sequence). CDR3 region: CAAHSGSSGNTIYF. The CDR3 nucleotides are TGTGCCGCCCACTCAGGGTCCTCTGGAAACACCATATATTTT.

Here the CDR3 reads CASSKAAGQSSEAFF. The CDR3 DNA sequence: TGTGCCAGCAGCAAAGCAGCCGGACAGTCTTCTGAAGCTTTCTTT. The J gene is TRBJ1-1, the V gene TRBV7-9; maybe TRBD1 (6 bases). Germline CDR1 SEHNR, CDR2 FQNEAQ (reference sequence). V was cut by 5 bases and J by 6 bases, with 19 bases left in between. The CDR3 spans 15 residues.

The J gene is TRBJ2-1, the V gene TRBV27; D unclear. Per the germline V gene, CDR1 is MNHEY and CDR2 is SMNVEV (reference sequence). The CDR3 consists of 13 residues. Trimming left V 3 bases short and J 3 bases short, with 6 bases between. The CDR3 is CASSFSDYNEQFF. In nucleotides, the CDR3 is TGTGCCAGCAGTTTCTCAGACTACAATGAGCAGTTCTTC.